The 19 T cell receptor beta chains below come from one sample, sequenced in a study of blood T cell repertoires in COVID-19. Sequencing was performed with immunoSEQ multiplex PCR; in TCRdb, only in-frame clones are kept and a portion is missing. The repertoire holds under 200,000 clones, around 88% seen once, with approximately 4% in the top ten. Sequencing was performed on PBMCs or T cells enriched from blood (not recorded which). The source of these receptors is a woman in her fifties or sixties in a cohort exposed to, infected with or recovered from COVID-19 (not recorded which).

The chain uses TRBV6-5 and TRBJ2-7; 9 bases agree with TRBD1. CDR1 MNHEY and CDR2 SVGAGI come from the germline V gene. The V segment lost 4 bases and the J segment 1 base; nucleotides outside the gene matches: 8. The CDR3 totals 16 residues. CDR3 DNA: TGTGCCAGCAGTTCCGGCACCGGGACAGGGTCCTACGAGCAGTACTTC. Amino acid sequence: CASSSGTGTGSYEQYF.

The J gene is TRBJ2-2, the V gene TRBV29-1; possibly TRBD1 for D (6 bases). The V gene lost 4 bases and the J gene lost 0 bases, with 6 bases spanning the gap. CDR1 SQVTM and CDR2 ANQGSEA come from the germline V gene. This CDR3 comprises 13 residues. In DNA form, the CDR3 reads TGCAGCGTTGGACAGGCGAACACCGGGGAGCTGTTTTTT. Its translation: CSVGQANTGELFF.

This sequence joins TRBV3-1 (or the pseudogene TRBV3-2) and TRBJ2-7; 9 bases fit TRBD2. J gave up 2 bases and V 4 bases, and 12 bases lay outside the gene matches. Germline V gene data show CDR1 as LGHDT and CDR2 as YNNKEL (reference sequence). There are 17 residues in the CDR3. The CDR3 DNA reads TGTGCCAGCAGCCGAGACCTGATAGCGGGAGTTACCTACGAGCAGTACTTC. As protein: CASSRDLIAGVTYEQYF.

This sequence joins TRBV28 and TRBJ2-2; TRBD1 agrees at 9 bases. The CDR3 is 15 amino acids. V lost 8 bases, J lost 7 bases, and 11 bases stayed unmatched. The germline gives CDR1 MDHEN, CDR2 SYDVKM. CDR3 in amino acids: CASLSGTGIIGELFF. In DNA, the CDR3 is TGTGCCAGCCTGTCCGGGACAGGGATTATCGGGGAGCTGTTTTTT.

CDR3 amino acids: CASKYLSGTYNEQFF. Here the CDR3 DNA reads TGTGCCAGCAAATACCTGTCGGGTACCTACAATGAGCAGTTCTTC. The chain links TRBV9 to TRBJ2-1; D gene uncertain. Germline V gene lookup returns CDR1 SGDLS and CDR2 YYNGEE. Trimming removed 6 bases at V and 2 bases at J, with 15 bases between. This CDR3 has 15 residues.

This clone has just one count. The V and J genes are TRBV3-1 (or the pseudogene TRBV3-2) and TRBJ1-6, with D perhaps TRBD1 (6 bases). The germline V and J ends were trimmed by 0 bases and 5 bases, with 14 bases remaining between them. The CDR3 loop spans 17 amino acids. The germline CDR1 and CDR2 sequences are LGHDT and YNNKEL (reference sequence). The DNA for the CDR3 is TGTGCCAGCAGCCAAGATGGGTCGGACAGAAATAATTCACCCCTCCACTTT. The encoded protein is CASSQDGSDRNNSPLHF.

This chain uses TRBV13 with TRBJ2-3; D is ambiguous. The CDR3 has 14 amino acids. Germline lookup yields CDR1 PRHDT and CDR2 FYEKMQ (reference sequence). Trimming shortened V by 6 bases and J by 5 bases, and 15 bases separated the two germline ends. In DNA, the CDR3 is TGTGCCAGCAGTCGGCTAAGCGATGGAGATACGCAGTATTTT. This encodes CASSRLSDGDTQYF.

The chain recombines TRBV12-2 with TRBJ2-7; TRBD2 is the table's D call, not checked against the DNA. TRBV12-2 is an annotated pseudogene. This CDR3 is built from 16 residues. The CDR3 DNA is TGTGCAAGTCGGATCCGCGGAGGGGGGGCCCCCTACGAGCAGTACTTC. This encodes CASRIRGGGAPYEQYF.

DNA of the CDR3: TGTGCCAGCACGGTATGGGGGGGGATGAGCACAGATACGCAGTATTTT. Translated, it gives CASTVWGGMSTDTQYF. The gene calls are TRBV3-1 (or the pseudogene TRBV3-2) and TRBJ2-3, with 7 bases identical to TRBD2. Germline V gives CDR1 LGHDT, CDR2 YNNKEL (reference sequence). With 7 bases clipped from V and 0 bases from J, the junction kept 10 bases outside the gene matches. The CDR3 covers 16 residues.

The chain is built from TRBV6-5 and TRBJ1-6; tentative D call: TRBD1 (5 bases). The V and J ends lost 6 bases and 8 bases respectively, with 14 bases between them. CDR1 is MNHEY and CDR2 is SVGAGI in the germline V gene. The length of the CDR3 is 14 residues. CDR3: CASRYQGVDSPLHF. In DNA, the CDR3 is TGTGCCAGCAGGTACCAGGGCGTAGATTCACCCCTCCACTTT.

The chain joins TRBV12-3 or TRBV12-4 to TRBJ2-1; the D gene is possibly TRBD1 (5 bases). The V end lost 6 bases, the J end lost 9 bases, and 15 bases lay between the germline ends. The CDR3 is 13 amino acids. Here the CDR3 DNA reads TGTGCCAGCAGCCTCTTGACTCAGGGTGAGCAGTTCTTC. Protein: CASSLLTQGEQFF.

This clone was counted between two and nine times. The rearrangement uses TRBV27 and TRBJ1-5, with 9 bases that match TRBD1. CDR1 and CDR2 from the germline V gene are MNHEY and SMNVEV (reference sequence). The length of the CDR3 is 14 residues. V shed 8 bases and J 3 bases; nucleotides not matched to a gene: 5. The DNA for the CDR3 is TGTGCCAGCCAACAGGGGGCTGACAATCAGCCCCAGCATTTT. It codes for CASQQGADNQPQHF.

The chain recombines TRBV28 with TRBJ1-5; no firm D call. The CDR3 is 13 residues long. Per germline, CDR1 MDHEN and CDR2 SYDVKM. V gave up 7 bases and J gave up 1 base, with 8 bases separating them. This CDR3 reads CASTELSNQPQHF. The CDR3 DNA follows: TGTGCCAGCACGGAGTTAAGCAATCAGCCCCAGCATTTT.

The V gene is TRBV2, the J gene TRBJ2-3; 13 bases align to TRBD2. In germline, CDR1 is SNHLY, CDR2 FYNNEI. The CDR3 has 18 residues. V was pared by 4 bases and J by 4 bases, with 11 bases of the junction left unmatched. The CDR3 bases are TGTGCCAGCAGTGTCCCCTTCTTGACTAGCGGGAGGTCAGATACGCAGTATTTT. Its translation is CASSVPFLTSGRSDTQYF.

The CDR3 nucleotides read TGTGCCAGCACCTCGAACACCGGGGTTCCTCGCTACAATGAGCAGTTCTTC. Its translation is CASTSNTGVPRYNEQFF. The rearrangement uses TRBV7-9 and TRBJ2-1; D possibly corresponds to TRBD2 (5 bases). Germline V gene sequence: CDR1 SEHNR, CDR2 FQNEAQ (reference sequence). Trimming cost V 7 bases and J 3 bases, with 22 bases left between them. This CDR3 has 17 amino acids.

This chain joins TRBV19 and TRBJ1-5; TRBD1 matches at 7 bases. Germline CDR1 LNHDA, CDR2 SQIVND (reference sequence). This CDR3 is built from 15 residues. The trim removed 3 bases at V and 4 bases at J, leaving 6 bases unmatched. This chain's CDR3 is CASSIVGQANQPQHF. The DNA for the CDR3 is TGTGCCAGTAGTATTGTCGGACAGGCGAATCAGCCCCAGCATTTT.

This clone was counted a few times. CDR3 coding DNA: TGTGCCAGCAGCCAAGTCGGAGGATTCCTTGAAGCTTTCTTT. Protein: CASSQVGGFLEAFF. The rearrangement uses TRBV14 and TRBJ1-1, with D unclear. Per germline, CDR1 SGHDN and CDR2 FVKESK. Trimming took 1 base from V and 7 from J, leaving 13 bases between them. This CDR3 has 14 amino acids. Variable domain in full (rest from reference TRBV14 and TRBJ1-1): EAGVTQFPSHSVIEKGQTVTLRCDPISGHDNLYWYRRVMGKEIKFLLHFVKESKQDESGMPNNRFLAERTGGTYSTLKVQPAELEDSGVYFCASSQVGGFLEAFFGQGTRLTVV.

This chain links TRBV20-1 with TRBJ2-7; possibly TRBD2 for D (5 bases). Per germline, CDR1 DFQATT and CDR2 SNEGSKA (reference sequence). V was cut by 2 bases and J by 4 bases, with 6 bases left in between. The CDR3 contains 11 residues. The CDR3: CSARPGYEQYF. The CDR3 region has the DNA TGCAGTGCTAGACCGGGGTACGAGCAGTACTTC.

The rearrangement joins TRBV18 to TRBJ2-7; 7 nucleotides align to TRBD2. Germline V gives CDR1 KGHSH, CDR2 LQKENI. J was trimmed by 8 bases and V by 6 bases; bases with no gene match: 10. The CDR3 extends over 13 amino acids. As DNA, the CDR3 is TGTGCCAGCTCCCCGGCGGGGGAAGAGAAGCAGTACTTC. Its translation is CASSPAGEEKQYF.